This T cell receptor (beta chain) was identified during a study of blood T cell repertoires in COVID-19. V lost 4 bases to trimming and J lost 1 base; unmatched junction nucleotides: 7. This CDR3 is 15 amino acids long. Germline CDR1 and CDR2: GTSNPN and SVGIG (reference sequence). Sequencing used immunoSEQ multiplex PCR; TCRdb keeps in-frame clones, though not all of them. The table lists 250,000 to 300,000 clones, 88% of them singletons. The TCR originated in an older woman in a cohort exposed to, infected with or recovered from COVID-19 (not recorded which). This chain connects TRBV30 to TRBJ2-3, with 8 bases lining up with TRBD1. The source material was PBMCs or T cells enriched from blood (not recorded which). DNA of the CDR3: TGTGCCTGGACTCCCGGACAGGGCGGCACAGATACGCAGTATTTT. Translated, it gives CAWTPGQGGTDTQYF.